This T cell receptor (beta chain) was found in a study of cytomegalovirus exposure and HLA in healthy donors. About the research overall: Clustering assigned about 76% of the approximately 390 genotyped donors to the Caucasian-associated ancestry cluster. Notes on the study in general: A later analysis linked a missense DCLRE1C variant to TCR beta V- and J-gene trimming. The majority of CMV-associated TCR beta chains were reported as apparently HLA-restricted in a later analysis.

Use of 60 Vbeta and 13 Jbeta primers characterized the PCR. Assay: immunoSEQ multiplex PCR; the TCRdb copy retains only in-frame clones and omits some. The sample carries more than 100,000 clones, 75% to 85% recorded once. This clone was detected only a few times. The antigen is not known. Everyone who donated was a healthy bone marrow donor. Source material: PBMCs. The sequence was collected from a woman in her late teens or twenties in good health and CMV-seropositive.

The CDR3 nucleotides read TGTGCCAGCAGCCCCCCGGGGGCTAATGAAAAACTGTTTTTT. Protein sequence: CASSPPGANEKLFF. This chain uses TRBV6-5 with TRBJ1-4; D might be TRBD1 (5 bases). The CDR3 is 14 amino acids. Trimming stripped 6 bases from V and 3 bases from J, with 11 bases between. Germline CDR1 MNHEY, CDR2 SVGAGI.